These T cell receptor beta chains were read from a single sample in a study of blood T cell repertoires in COVID-19. Profiled with immunoSEQ multiplex PCR; TCRdb holds only in-frame clones, not every one. The sample shows under 450,000 clones, about nine tenths of them seen only once. Sequencing used peripheral blood. Receptors were obtained from a woman in her 40s with COVID-19, enrolled during active disease. CDR3s leave out the opening cysteine and the closing phenylalanine or tryptophan. Size is omitted from some rows. Given values are once, few, many or a class for expanded clones.

CDR3: ASSPGQVQLIF; size: -; V: TRBV10-2; J: TRBJ1-2
CDR3: SAAPRLFDEQF; size: -; V: TRBV29-1; J: TRBJ2-1
CDR3: TFGAAVFSADTQY; size: -; V: TRBV1; J: TRBJ2-3
CDR3: ASSIGSSGHYEQY; size: once; V: TRBV19; J: TRBJ2-7
CDR3: ASSLARQGDSPLH; size: -; V: TRBV5-1; J: TRBJ1-6
CDR3: ASSSRTGAVGTEAF; size: -; V: TRBV5-4; J: TRBJ1-1
CDR3: ATSRDQGGRAYSYEQY; size: -; V: TRBV15; J: TRBJ2-7
CDR3: ASRPPGQWMDRETQY; size: -; V: TRBV28; J: TRBJ2-5
CDR3: ASSIVPRGGTSRDTQY; size: few; V: TRBV19; J: TRBJ2-3
CDR3: ASSSNSGRESGYT; size: -; V: TRBV11-3; J: TRBJ1-2
CDR3: ASSDQGDYGYT; size: -; V: TRBV2; J: TRBJ1-2
CDR3: ASKTGPNTGELF; size: -; V: TRBV19; J: TRBJ2-2
CDR3: ASSPYSGAEDTEAF; size: -; V: TRBV18; J: TRBJ1-1
CDR3: ASSPRDRGDQPQH; size: once; V: TRBV19; J: TRBJ1-5
CDR3: ASSLRLPRSDGYT; size: -; V: TRBV27; J: TRBJ1-2
CDR3: ASSLLGRQLYGYT; size: -; V: TRBV28; J: TRBJ1-2
CDR3: ASTWTGRTDTQY; size: -; V: TRBV19; J: TRBJ2-3
CDR3: ASSQDSSGAYEQY; size: -; V: TRBV4-3; J: TRBJ2-7
CDR3: ASSRTGPRGNQPQH; size: once; V: TRBV28; J: TRBJ1-5
CDR3: ASSLVPGANEKLF; size: -; V: TRBV5-8; J: TRBJ1-4
CDR3: ASSQLGGGAF; size: -; V: TRBV28; J: TRBJ1-1
CDR3: ASSLTSFKETQY; size: -; V: TRBV9; J: TRBJ2-5
CDR3: ASSILLTADNEQF; size: -; V: TRBV19; J: TRBJ2-1
CDR3: ASSLAGVSHEQY; size: -; V: TRBV27; J: TRBJ2-7
CDR3: ASTSTAGGREQY; size: -; V: TRBV5-1; J: TRBJ2-7
CDR3: ASSQGSGGKVYNEQF; size: -; V: TRBV9; J: TRBJ2-1
CDR3: ASSLFYEQY; size: -; V: TRBV6-6; J: TRBJ2-7
CDR3: ASSPGTPYNSPLH; size: -; V: TRBV27; J: TRBJ1-6
CDR3: ASSLDPTGTEAF; size: -; V: TRBV11-3; J: TRBJ1-1
CDR3: ASSYRTAGTEAF; size: -; V: TRBV11-1; J: TRBJ1-1
CDR3: ASSLGGTGAYNEQF; size: -; V: TRBV5-1; J: TRBJ2-1
CDR3: ASSPLRMNTEAF; size: -; V: TRBV18; J: TRBJ1-1
CDR3: ASSQEEAAWGQGPTYEQY; size: -; V: TRBV14; J: TRBJ2-7
CDR3: ASSPAGVDEKLF; size: -; V: TRBV18; J: TRBJ1-4
CDR3: ASSMARDTYEQY; size: many; V: TRBV19; J: TRBJ2-7
CDR3: ASAGGEVYGYT; size: -; V: TRBV27; J: TRBJ1-2
CDR3: ASSLSGEAF; size: -; V: TRBV28; J: TRBJ1-1